This entry lists 27 T cell receptor beta chains sequenced from one sample in a study of cytomegalovirus exposure and HLA in healthy donors. 13 Jbeta primers and 60 Vbeta primers were used for the PCR. Clones were read by immunoSEQ multiplex PCR, and TCRdb kept only the in-frame ones, dropping some. The repertoire holds roughly 250,000 clones, approximately 70% seen once, with 2% to 2.5% in the top ten. Sequenced material: PBMCs. The source is a female donor in good health and CMV-seronegative.

The chain joins TRBV4-2 to TRBJ1-2; the D gene is possibly TRBD1 (5 bases). The CDR3 is 12 amino acids. CDR1 LGHNA and CDR2 YNFKEQ come from the germline V gene. V lost 0 bases and J 11 bases, leaving 10 bases between the germline ends. The CDR3 DNA is TGTGCCAGCAGCCAAGAACAGGTGGGGTACACCTTC. It codes for CASSQEQVGYTF.

The chain carries TRBV11-3 and TRBJ2-5; 8 bases are a match to TRBD2. Losses at the gene ends were 1 base for V and 3 bases for J; bases not matched to a gene: 4. Germline CDR1 reads SGHNT; CDR2 reads YENEEA. This CDR3 has 15 residues. CDR3 DNA: TGTGCCAGCAGCTTAGCGGGAGGGCCTGAAGAGACCCAGTACTTC. Translation: CASSLAGGPEETQYF.

This clone was observed a handful of times. CDR3 in DNA: TGTGCCAGCAGTAAACGGACAGGGCCAACCTACGAGCAGTACTTC. Its translation: CASSKRTGPTYEQYF. This chain links TRBV28 with TRBJ2-7; 8 bases are shared with TRBD1. Germline CDR1 is MDHEN and CDR2 is SYDVKM. The CDR3 sequence is 15 residues long. V was clipped by 5 bases and J by 2 bases; unmatched bases: 8.

The chain recombines TRBV5-5 with TRBJ1-1; D perhaps matches TRBD1 (5 bases). V dropped 0 bases and J dropped 1 base, with 10 bases sitting between them. The germline V gene encodes CDR1 SGHKS and CDR2 YYEKEE (reference sequence). The CDR3 consists of 15 residues. DNA for the CDR3: TGTGCCAGCAGCTTGGGTTTGGGGGGGAACACTGAAGCTTTCTTT. Protein: CASSLGLGGNTEAFF.

The CDR3 nucleotides are TGTGCCAGCAGCAAAGCTAGTCCTAGCGGGAGGGACACAGATACGCAGTATTTT. This codes for CASSKASPSGRDTDTQYF. The chain combines TRBV21-1 with TRBJ2-3; the tabulated D call, TRBD2, remains unverified against the DNA. TRBV21-1 constitutes a pseudogene. The CDR3 is 18 residues long.

The chain has TRBV5-6 and TRBJ2-5; D is possibly TRBD1 (5 bases). The DNA matches TRBJ2-7 better at its end, which makes the J call doubtful. Looked up from germline, CDR1 is SGHDT and CDR2 is YYEEEE. There are 14 residues in the CDR3. CDR3 nucleotide sequence: TGTGCCAGCAGCTTGGAAACAGGTCTCTACGAGCAGTACTTC. Amino acid sequence: CASSLETGLYEQYF.

The chain links TRBV5-4 to TRBJ2-1; 11 bases line up with TRBD2. CDR3 size: 14 residues. Germline values: CDR1 SGHNT, CDR2 YYREEE (reference sequence). V lost 5 bases to trimming and J lost 9 bases; unmatched junction nucleotides: 7. The CDR3 DNA reads TGTGCCAGCAGGCTTAGCGGGAGGGCCGCTGAGCAGTTCTTC. Translating gives CASRLSGRAAEQFF.

This chain uses TRBV9 with TRBJ2-3; D is uncertain. CDR3 length equals 16 residues. V was pared by 1 base and J by 0 bases, with 12 bases between. Per germline, CDR1 SGDLS and CDR2 YYNGEE. CDR3 nucleotide sequence: TGTGCCAGCAGCGTAATAGCCGGTACTAGCACAGATACGCAGTATTTT. Protein: CASSVIAGTSTDTQYF.

The V and J genes are TRBV2 and TRBJ1-2, with 9 nucleotides matching TRBD1. The CDR3 totals 15 residues. After removal of 6 bases from V and 2 bases from J, the junction contained 7 bases not matched to a gene. Germline values: CDR1 SNHLY, CDR2 FYNNEI. The CDR3 DNA reads as TGTGCCAGCAGAGATAGGGACAGGGACAACTATGGCTACACCTTC. This gives the protein CASRDRDRDNYGYTF. Complete variable domain (other parts from reference TRBV2 and TRBJ1-2): EPEVTQTPSHQVTQMGQEVILRCVPISNHLYFYWYRQILGQKVEFLVSFYNNEISEKSEIFDDQFSVERPDGSNFTLKIRSTKLEDSAMYFCASRDRDRDNYGYTFGSGTRLTVV.

This chain uses TRBV2 with TRBJ1-2; D possibly corresponds to TRBD1 (5 bases). The CDR3 loop spans 12 amino acids. Germline values: CDR1 SNHLY, CDR2 FYNNEI. V was shortened by 1 base and J by 6 bases, with 6 bases between the two germline ends. CDR3 residues: CASSEGGDGYTF. For the CDR3, the DNA is TGTGCCAGCAGTGAAGGGGGCGATGGCTACACCTTC.

V is TRBV30 and J is TRBJ1-1, with D uncertain. The CDR3 totals 15 residues. Trimming stripped 2 bases from V and 2 bases from J, with 15 bases between. Germline lookup yields CDR1 GTSNPN and CDR2 SVGIG (reference sequence). The chain's CDR3 is CAWSMSSAGNTEAFF. The CDR3 nucleotides read TGTGCCTGGAGTATGAGCTCCGCGGGTAACACTGAAGCTTTCTTT.

This sequence joins TRBV6-6 and TRBJ1-2; D unresolved. V gave up 0 bases and J gave up 0 bases, with 8 bases separating them. The CDR3 has 15 amino acids. Germline-derived CDR1 and CDR2 are MNHNY and SVGAGI (reference sequence). Here the CDR3 DNA reads TGTGCCAGCAGTTACTCACCGGGAGCTAACTATGGCTACACCTTC. It yields the protein CASSYSPGANYGYTF.

In its sample, this clone was seen a few times. The rearrangement links TRBV4-1 to TRBJ2-7; 7 bases map to TRBD1. J lost 6 bases, V lost 4 bases, and 9 bases had no gene match. The CDR3 has 14 amino acids. In germline, CDR1 is MGHRA, CDR2 YSYEKL. The CDR3 coding sequence is TGCGCCAGCAGCCCTCGGGACAGCGCGGGCGAGCAGTACTTC. Translating gives CASSPRDSAGEQYF.

This chain connects TRBV7-2 to TRBJ2-7; 12 nucleotides align to TRBD2. The V and J ends lost 5 bases and 0 bases, in that order; junction bases with no gene match: 5. CDR1 and CDR2 (germline): SGHTA, FQGNSA. This CDR3 region has 16 residues. The CDR3 sequence: CASSPGLAGSSYEQYF. The DNA for the CDR3 is TGTGCCAGCAGCCCCGGACTAGCGGGGAGCTCCTACGAGCAGTACTTC.

J is TRBJ1-2 and V is TRBV6-1; D is unclear. Germline CDR1 reads MNHNS; CDR2 reads SASEGT. The V and J ends lost 11 bases and 5 bases respectively, with 15 bases between them. This CDR3 spans 12 amino acids. In DNA, the CDR3 is TGTGCCGGCCTTTTGGGCGAGTATGGCTACACCTTC. Amino acid sequence: CAGLLGEYGYTF.

The V gene is TRBV19, the J gene TRBJ2-1; the match to TRBD1 covers 7 bases. Germline lookup yields CDR1 LNHDA and CDR2 SQIVND (reference sequence). V was clipped by 1 base and J by 5 bases; unmatched bases: 11. The CDR3 sequence is 17 residues long. CDR3 DNA sequence: TGTGCCAGTAGTATAGGCGAGAAGGCAGGGGGAAACAATGAGCAGTTCTTC. Its protein is CASSIGEKAGGNNEQFF.

The V gene is TRBV5-1, the J gene TRBJ2-1; 9 nucleotides align to TRBD2. There are 16 residues in the CDR3. Germline V gene data show CDR1 as SGHRS and CDR2 as YFSETQ. The junction had 11 bases not matched to a gene; V was cut back by 4 bases and J by 6 bases. This chain's CDR3 is CASSPQMAGGPNEQFF. For the CDR3, the DNA is TGCGCCAGCAGCCCCCAGATGGCGGGAGGGCCCAATGAGCAGTTCTTC.

This clone was seen a few times. This rearrangement joins TRBV4-1 to TRBJ2-7, with a weak D call TRBD1 (6 bases). The CDR3 has 14 residues. Trimming removed 5 bases from V and 8 bases from J, with 19 bases in between. The germline V gene encodes CDR1 MGHRA and CDR2 YSYEKL. The CDR3 sequence: CASSEGDRFWKQYF. DNA for the CDR3: TGCGCCAGCAGCGAAGGTGACAGGTTCTGGAAGCAGTACTTC.

This clone was counted a single time. This chain links TRBV13 with TRBJ1-2; D call uncertain. Germline lookup yields CDR1 PRHDT and CDR2 FYEKMQ (reference sequence). V was cut by 5 bases and J by 8 bases, with 12 bases left in between. The CDR3 spans 12 residues. The CDR3 protein is CASSPLVGGYTF. The CDR3 region has the DNA TGTGCCAGCAGCCCCCTGGTCGGGGGCTACACCTTC.

The rearrangement uses TRBV4-1 and TRBJ2-1; 9 nucleotides match TRBD2. The V gene's germline CDR1 is MGHRA and CDR2 YSYEKL. Trimming cost V 0 bases and J 15 bases; bases outside gene matches: 6. This CDR3 spans 13 amino acids. This chain's CDR3 is CASSQEREGRRFF. CDR3 sequence (DNA): TGCGCCAGCAGCCAAGAGCGGGAGGGCCGGCGGTTCTTC.

This sequence joins TRBV6-1 and TRBJ1-2; 10 nucleotides agree with TRBD1. The J segment lost 4 bases and the V segment lost 4 bases, leaving 6 bases of the junction unmatched. CDR1 MNHNS and CDR2 SASEGT come from the germline V gene. CDR3 length: 15 amino acids. CDR3 DNA: TGTGCCAGCAGTGCTGGACAGGGGGGGAGCTATGGCTACACCTTC. Protein: CASSAGQGGSYGYTF.

V usage is TRBV2 and J usage is TRBJ2-7; the match to TRBD2 covers 11 bases. The ends lost 6 bases at V and 3 bases at J; junction bases unmatched: 7. The CDR3 loop spans 15 amino acids. Germline-derived CDR1 and CDR2 are SNHLY and FYNNEI. CDR3 region: CASSPTSGSFYEQYF. CDR3 in DNA: TGTGCCAGCAGCCCCACTAGCGGGAGTTTCTACGAGCAGTACTTC. The complete variable domain, with remaining parts taken from reference TRBV2 and TRBJ2-7, reads EPEVTQTPSHQVTQMGQEVILRCVPISNHLYFYWYRQILGQKVEFLVSFYNNEISEKSEIFDDQFSVERPDGSNFTLKIRSTKLEDSAMYFCASSPTSGSFYEQYFGPGTRLTVT.

This chain links TRBV28 with TRBJ2-7; 14 bases align to TRBD2. CDR1 is MDHEN, CDR2 SYDVKM, per germline. The V and J ends lost 6 bases and 6 bases, in that order; junction bases with no gene match: 7. There are 15 residues in the CDR3. CDR3 DNA sequence: TGTGCCAGCAGCCACCGACTAGCGGGAGGGAGCGAGCAGTACTTC. It codes for CASSHRLAGGSEQYF. The variable domain in full, completed from reference TRBV28 and TRBJ2-7, reads DVKVTQSSRYLVKRTGEKVFLECVQDMDHENMFWYRQDPGLGLRLIYFSYDVKMKEKGDIPEGYSVSREKKERFSLILESASTNQTSMYLCASSHRLAGGSEQYFGPGTRLTVT.

This chain links TRBV27 with TRBJ1-3; D perhaps matches TRBD1 (5 bases). Germline V gene sequence: CDR1 MNHEY, CDR2 SMNVEV (reference sequence). The CDR3 loop spans 16 amino acids. V was trimmed by 6 bases and J by 4 bases, leaving 19 bases between them. CDR3 sequence reads: CASSPSGLRKGNTIYF. The CDR3 DNA reads as TGTGCCAGCAGCCCTTCGGGACTGCGGAAAGGAAACACCATATATTTT.

The V gene is TRBV25-1, the J gene TRBJ1-4, with 10 nucleotides matching TRBD1. The CDR3 is 17 residues long. The germline gives CDR1 MGHDK, CDR2 SYGVNS. The trim removed 5 bases at V and 8 bases at J, leaving 14 bases unmatched. The CDR3 DNA sequence: TGTGCCAGCAGTAGGATAGAATGGGACAGGGGATACGAAAAACTGTTTTTT. Protein: CASSRIEWDRGYEKLFF.

J is TRBJ2-3 and V is TRBV6-5; D gene unclear. Germline V gives CDR1 MNHEY, CDR2 SVGAGI. CDR3 length: 15 amino acids. The ends were cut back, 0 bases at V and 5 bases at J, with 12 bases in the middle. The CDR3 coding sequence is TGTGCCAGCAGTTACTCGGAGTGGCCGAGAGATACGCAGTATTTT. Protein product: CASSYSEWPRDTQYF.

The CDR3 sequence: CASSLGGVGYEQYF. The CDR3 nucleotides are TGTGCCAGTAGCCTCGGGGGGGTCGGCTACGAGCAGTACTTC. The chain couples TRBV19 to TRBJ2-7; the match to TRBD2 covers 8 bases. The CDR3 runs to 14 residues. Germline V gene lookup returns CDR1 LNHDA and CDR2 SQIVND (reference sequence). The junction had 7 bases not matched to a gene; V was cut back by 6 bases and J by 3 bases.